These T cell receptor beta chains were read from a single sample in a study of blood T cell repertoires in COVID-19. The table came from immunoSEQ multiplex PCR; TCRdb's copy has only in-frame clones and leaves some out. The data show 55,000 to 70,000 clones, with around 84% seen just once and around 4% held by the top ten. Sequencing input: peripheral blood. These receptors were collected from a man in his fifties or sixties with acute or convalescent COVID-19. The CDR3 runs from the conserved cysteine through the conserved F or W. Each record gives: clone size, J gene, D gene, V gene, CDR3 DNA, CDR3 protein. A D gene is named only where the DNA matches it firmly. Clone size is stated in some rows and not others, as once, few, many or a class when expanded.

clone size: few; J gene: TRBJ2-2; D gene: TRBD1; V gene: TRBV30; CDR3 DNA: TGTGCCTCCCCGGGACAGAGGAACACCGGGGAGCTGTTTTTT; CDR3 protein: CASPGQRNTGELFF
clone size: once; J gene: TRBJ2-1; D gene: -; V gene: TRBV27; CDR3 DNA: TGTGCCAGCAGTTTATCGGCGGCGGGCTCAGCCTACAATGAGCAGTTCTTC; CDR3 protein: CASSLSAAGSAYNEQFF
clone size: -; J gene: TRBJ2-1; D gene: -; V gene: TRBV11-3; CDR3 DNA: TGTGCCAGCAGCTTAGGGACAGTTGAGTTCTTC; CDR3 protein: CASSLGTVEFF
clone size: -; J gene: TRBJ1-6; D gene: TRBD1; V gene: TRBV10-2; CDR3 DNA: TGCGCCAGCAGTGTCGGACAGGGGGCAACACCCCTCCACTTT; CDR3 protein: CASSVGQGATPLHF
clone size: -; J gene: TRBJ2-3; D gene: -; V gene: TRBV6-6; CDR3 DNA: TGTGCCAGCAGTTACGGTAGGACATCTAGCACAGATACGCAGTATTTT; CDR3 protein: CASSYGRTSSTDTQYF
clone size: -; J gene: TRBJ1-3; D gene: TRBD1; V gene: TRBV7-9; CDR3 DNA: TGTGCCAGCAGCCATAGTCCCGGGACAGGATACGAAAACACCATATATTTT; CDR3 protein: CASSHSPGTGYENTIYF
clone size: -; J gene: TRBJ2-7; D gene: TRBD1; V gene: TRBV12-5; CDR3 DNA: TGTGCTAGTGGTTTGACCGGGACAGGCACATTTCGAGTCGACGAGCAGTACTTC; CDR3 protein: CASGLTGTGTFRVDEQYF
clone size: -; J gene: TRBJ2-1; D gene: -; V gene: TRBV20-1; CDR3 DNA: TGCAGTGCTCCCAGGGGGGCTGAGCAGTTCTTC; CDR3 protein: CSAPRGAEQFF
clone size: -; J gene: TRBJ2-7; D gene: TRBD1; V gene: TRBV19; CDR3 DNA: TGTGCCAGTAGTTCATCAGGAGCAGACAGGGGACGGTACGAGCAGTACTTC; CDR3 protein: CASSSSGADRGRYEQYF
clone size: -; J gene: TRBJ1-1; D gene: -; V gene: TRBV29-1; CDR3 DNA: TGCAGCGGCGGCCACACTGAAGCTTTCTTT; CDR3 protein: CSGGHTEAFF
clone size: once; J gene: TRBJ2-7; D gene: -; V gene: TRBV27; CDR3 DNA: TGTGCCAGCAGTTTTCGGGGAGACTCCTACGAGCAGTACTTC; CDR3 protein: CASSFRGDSYEQYF
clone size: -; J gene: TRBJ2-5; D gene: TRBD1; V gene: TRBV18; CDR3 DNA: TGTGCCAGCTCACCTCCCGGGACAGATGAGACCCAGTACTTC; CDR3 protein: CASSPPGTDETQYF
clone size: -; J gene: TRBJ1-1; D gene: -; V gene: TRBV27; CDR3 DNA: TGTGCCAGCAGCCGACGGGTCGGAAGGATGCGATTGAACACTGAAGCTTTCTTT; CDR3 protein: CASSRRVGRMRLNTEAFF
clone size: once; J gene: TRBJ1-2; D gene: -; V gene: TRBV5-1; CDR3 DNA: TGCGCCAGCAGCTTGGGGGCAGTGGATTATGGCTACACCTTC; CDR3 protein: CASSLGAVDYGYTF
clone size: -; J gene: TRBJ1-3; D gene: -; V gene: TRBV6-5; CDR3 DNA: TGTGCCAGCAGTCCACCAGGCAACTCTGGAAACACCATATATTTT; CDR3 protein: CASSPPGNSGNTIYF
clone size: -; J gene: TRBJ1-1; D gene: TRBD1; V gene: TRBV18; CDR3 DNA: TGTGCCAGCTCACAAACAGGGGTCGGGGACACTGAAGCTTTCTTT; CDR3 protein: CASSQTGVGDTEAFF
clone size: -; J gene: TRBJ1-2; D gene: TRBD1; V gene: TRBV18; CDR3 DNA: TGTGCCAGCTCACCACCCGGACAGGCCATGACCTATGGCTACACCTTC; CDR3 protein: CASSPPGQAMTYGYTF
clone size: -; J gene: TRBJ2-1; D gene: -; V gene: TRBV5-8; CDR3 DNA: TGTGCCAGCAGCCACGGGACTCAAATTTACAATGAGCAGTTCTTC; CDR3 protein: CASSHGTQIYNEQFF
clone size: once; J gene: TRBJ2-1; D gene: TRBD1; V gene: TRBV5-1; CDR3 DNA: TGCGCCAGCAGCCCCGGGACAGCCCATGAGCAGTTCTTC; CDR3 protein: CASSPGTAHEQFF
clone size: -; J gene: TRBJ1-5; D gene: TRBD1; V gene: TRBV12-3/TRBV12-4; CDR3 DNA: TGTGCCAGCAGTACAGGGGACGGCCAGCCCCAGCATTTT; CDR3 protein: CASSTGDGQPQHF
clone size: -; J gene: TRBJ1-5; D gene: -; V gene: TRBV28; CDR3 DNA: TGTGCCAGCAGTCCCTCAGGGGTATGGAATCAGCCCCAGCATTTT; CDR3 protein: CASSPSGVWNQPQHF
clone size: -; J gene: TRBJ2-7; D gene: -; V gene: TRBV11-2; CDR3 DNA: TGTGCCAGCAGCTCGACAGGTCTCTCCTACGAGCAGTACTTC; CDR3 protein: CASSSTGLSYEQYF
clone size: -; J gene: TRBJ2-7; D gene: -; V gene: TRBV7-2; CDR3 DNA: TGTGCCAGCAGCTTAGAACAGGGATACTACGAGCAGTACTTC; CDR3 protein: CASSLEQGYYEQYF
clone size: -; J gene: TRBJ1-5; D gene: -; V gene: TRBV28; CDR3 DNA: TGTGCCAGCAGTTTATGGGGGAGGTCCCAGCATTTT; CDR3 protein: CASSLWGRSQHF
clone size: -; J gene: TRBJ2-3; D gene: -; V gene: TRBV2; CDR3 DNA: TGTGCCAGCAGCTCAGGGGCCCAAAACACAGATACGCAGTATTTT; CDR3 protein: CASSSGAQNTDTQYF
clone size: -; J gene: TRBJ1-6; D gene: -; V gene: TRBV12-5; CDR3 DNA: TGTGCTAGTGGTTCCGGGGGGGGCTTTGCACCCCTCCACTTT; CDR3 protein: CASGSGGGFAPLHF
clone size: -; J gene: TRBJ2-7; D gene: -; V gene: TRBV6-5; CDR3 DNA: TGTGCCAGCAAGGAGGGGGGGCCTAGCGAGCAGTACTTC; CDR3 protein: CASKEGGPSEQYF
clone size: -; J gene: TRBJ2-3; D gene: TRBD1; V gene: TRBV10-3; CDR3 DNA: TGTGCCATCAGTGAAGGACAGGACAGCACAGATACGCAGTATTTT; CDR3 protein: CAISEGQDSTDTQYF
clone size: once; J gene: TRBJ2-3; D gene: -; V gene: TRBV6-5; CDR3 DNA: TGTGCCAGCAGGCAGCGAATGAGCACAGATACGCAGTATTTT; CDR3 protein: CASRQRMSTDTQYF
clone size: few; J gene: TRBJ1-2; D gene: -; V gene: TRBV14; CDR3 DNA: TGTGCCAGCAGCCAGTTAAGACACTCAGGGGTCTATGGCTACACCTTC; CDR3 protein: CASSQLRHSGVYGYTF
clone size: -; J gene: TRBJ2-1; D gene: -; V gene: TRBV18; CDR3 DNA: TGTGCCAGCTCACCCCTGGACAGTTTAAACAATGAGCAGTTCTTC; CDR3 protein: CASSPLDSLNNEQFF
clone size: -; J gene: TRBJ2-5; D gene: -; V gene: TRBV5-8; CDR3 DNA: TGTGCCAGCAGTCCCGGCCGGTTGGGGGCAATCGAAGAGACCCAGTACTTC; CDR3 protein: CASSPGRLGAIEETQYF
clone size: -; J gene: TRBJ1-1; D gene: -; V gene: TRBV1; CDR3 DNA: TGCACCAGCAGCCAACACTATCCGAACACTGAAGCTTTCTTT; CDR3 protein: CTSSQHYPNTEAFF
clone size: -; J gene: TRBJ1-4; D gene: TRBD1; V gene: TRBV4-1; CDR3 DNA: TGCGCCACCAGCCCACAGGGGTTTCGTTCCAGAACCTCAACTAATGAAAAACTGTTTTTT; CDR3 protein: CATSPQGFRSRTSTNEKLFF
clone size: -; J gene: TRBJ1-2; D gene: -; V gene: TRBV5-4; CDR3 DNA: TGTGCCAGCAGCTCAGGGTGGGGCTACACCTTC; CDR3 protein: CASSSGWGYTF
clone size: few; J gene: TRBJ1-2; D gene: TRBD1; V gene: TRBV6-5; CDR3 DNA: TGTGCCAGCAGGGACAGGGAGACCTATGGCTACACCTTC; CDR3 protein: CASRDRETYGYTF
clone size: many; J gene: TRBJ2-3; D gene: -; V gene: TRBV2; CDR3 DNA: TGTGCCAGCAGTGATACTAGGACAGGGAGGGGGTTTACGCAGTATTTT; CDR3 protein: CASSDTRTGRGFTQYF
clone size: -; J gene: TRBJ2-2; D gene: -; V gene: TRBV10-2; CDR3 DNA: TGCGCCAGCAGTTGGACTACCTTCACCGGGGAGCTGTTTTTT; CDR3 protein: CASSWTTFTGELFF
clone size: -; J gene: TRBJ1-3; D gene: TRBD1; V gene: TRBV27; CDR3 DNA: TGTGCCAGCAGGACGGGGATCAGGGGGAACACCATATATTTT; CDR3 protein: CASRTGIRGNTIYF
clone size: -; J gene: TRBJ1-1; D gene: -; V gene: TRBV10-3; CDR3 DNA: TGTGCCATCCATGAACACCCGAACACTGAAGCTTTCTTT; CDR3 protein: CAIHEHPNTEAFF
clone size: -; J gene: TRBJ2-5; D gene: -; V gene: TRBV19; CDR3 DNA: TGTGCCAGTACCCCGACCGGGACACACCAAGAGACCCAGTACTTC; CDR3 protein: CASTPTGTHQETQYF
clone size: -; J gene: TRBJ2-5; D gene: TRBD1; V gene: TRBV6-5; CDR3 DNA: TGTGCCAGCAGTCCCGTGACAGGGCGGGAGACCCAGTACTTC; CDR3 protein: CASSPVTGRETQYF
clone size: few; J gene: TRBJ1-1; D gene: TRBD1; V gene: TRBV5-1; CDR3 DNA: TGCGCCAGCAGCTCGGGACAGGGAGGGACTGAAGCTTTCTTT; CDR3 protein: CASSSGQGGTEAFF
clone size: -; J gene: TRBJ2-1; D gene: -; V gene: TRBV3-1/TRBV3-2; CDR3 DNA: TGTGCCAGCAGCCATACCCAGGGAACCGTGAATGAGCAGTTCTTC; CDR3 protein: CASSHTQGTVNEQFF
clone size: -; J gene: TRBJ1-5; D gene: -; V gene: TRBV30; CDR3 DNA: TGTGCCTGGAGTACCGGGAGTTGGGGCAATCAGCCCCAGCATTTT; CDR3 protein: CAWSTGSWGNQPQHF
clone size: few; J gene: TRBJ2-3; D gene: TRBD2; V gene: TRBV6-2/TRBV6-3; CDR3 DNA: TGTGCCAGCAGTTACCCTGTTGGGGGGGGGAAGACAGATACGCAGTATTTT; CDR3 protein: CASSYPVGGGKTDTQYF
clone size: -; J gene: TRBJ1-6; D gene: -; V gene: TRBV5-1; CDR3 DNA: TGCGCCAGCAGCCCCCTGTTGTCGAATTCACCCCTCCACTTT; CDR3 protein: CASSPLLSNSPLHF
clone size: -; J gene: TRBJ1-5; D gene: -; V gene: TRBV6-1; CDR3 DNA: TGTGCCAGCAGTGAAGCGCATGGGGGGAGCGGCCAGCCCCAGCATTTT; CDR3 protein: CASSEAHGGSGQPQHF
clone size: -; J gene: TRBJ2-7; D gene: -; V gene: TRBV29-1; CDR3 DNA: TGCAGCGTTGACGGGGGAACCTACGAGCAGTACTTC; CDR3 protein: CSVDGGTYEQYF
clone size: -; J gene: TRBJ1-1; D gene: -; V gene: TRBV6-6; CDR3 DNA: TGTGCCACATTCTACAGTGCCAACACTGAAGCTTTCTTT; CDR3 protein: CATFYSANTEAFF
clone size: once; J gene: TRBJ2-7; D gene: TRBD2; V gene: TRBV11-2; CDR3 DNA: TGTGCCAGCAGCTCCTTATTAAGCGGGACGGGTTCCTACGAGCAGTACTTC; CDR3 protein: CASSSLLSGTGSYEQYF
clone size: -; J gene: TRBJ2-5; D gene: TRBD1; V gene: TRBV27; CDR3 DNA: TGTGCCAGCAGTTTACCCGGGACAGGGGGCGAAGGGGCCTTGGAGACCCAGTACTTC; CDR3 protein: CASSLPGTGGEGALETQYF
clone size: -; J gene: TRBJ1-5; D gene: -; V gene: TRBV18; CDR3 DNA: TGTGCCAGCTCACCCCAGGGGTCTGGTCAGCCCCAGCATTTT; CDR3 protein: CASSPQGSGQPQHF
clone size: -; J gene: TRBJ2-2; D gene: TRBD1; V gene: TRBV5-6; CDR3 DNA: TGTGCCAGCAGCGAGATGAAGGACAGGGGGTTAACCGGGGAGCTGTTTTTT; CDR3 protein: CASSEMKDRGLTGELFF
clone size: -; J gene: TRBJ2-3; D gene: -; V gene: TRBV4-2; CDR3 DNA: TGTGCCAGCAGCCCCCGCGCGAGAGAAGCAGGGTCAAATACGCAGTATTTT; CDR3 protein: CASSPRAREAGSNTQYF
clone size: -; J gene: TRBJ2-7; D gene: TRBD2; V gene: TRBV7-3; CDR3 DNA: TGTGCCAGCAGCTTAATAGCGGGGGGGTTGTACGAGCAGTACTTC; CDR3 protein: CASSLIAGGLYEQYF